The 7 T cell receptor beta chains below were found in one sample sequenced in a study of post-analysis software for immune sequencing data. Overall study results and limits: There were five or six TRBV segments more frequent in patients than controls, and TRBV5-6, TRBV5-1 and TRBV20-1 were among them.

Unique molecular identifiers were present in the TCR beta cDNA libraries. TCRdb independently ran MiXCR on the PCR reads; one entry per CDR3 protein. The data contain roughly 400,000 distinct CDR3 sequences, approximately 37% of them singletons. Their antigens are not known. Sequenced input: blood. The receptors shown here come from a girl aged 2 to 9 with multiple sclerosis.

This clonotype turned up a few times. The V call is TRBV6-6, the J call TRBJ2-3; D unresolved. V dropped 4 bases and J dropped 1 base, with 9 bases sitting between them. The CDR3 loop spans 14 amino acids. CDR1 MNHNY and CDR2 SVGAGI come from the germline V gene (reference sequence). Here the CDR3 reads CASSSGPRTDTQYF. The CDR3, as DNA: TGTGCCAGCAGTTCCGGGCCTCGCACAGATACGCAGTATTTT.

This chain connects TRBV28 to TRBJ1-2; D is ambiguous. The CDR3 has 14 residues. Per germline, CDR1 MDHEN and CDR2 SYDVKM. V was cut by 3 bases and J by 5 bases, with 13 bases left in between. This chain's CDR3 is CASSFLGMGYGYTF. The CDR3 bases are TGTGCCAGCAGTTTTCTGGGGATGGGGTATGGCTACACCTTC.

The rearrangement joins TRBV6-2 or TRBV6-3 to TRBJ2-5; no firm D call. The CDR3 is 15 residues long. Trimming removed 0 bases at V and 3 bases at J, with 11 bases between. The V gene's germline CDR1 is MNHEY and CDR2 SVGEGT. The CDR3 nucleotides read TGTGCCAGCAGTTACTCGAATAGGGTTGAAGAGACCCAGTACTTC. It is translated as CASSYSNRVEETQYF.

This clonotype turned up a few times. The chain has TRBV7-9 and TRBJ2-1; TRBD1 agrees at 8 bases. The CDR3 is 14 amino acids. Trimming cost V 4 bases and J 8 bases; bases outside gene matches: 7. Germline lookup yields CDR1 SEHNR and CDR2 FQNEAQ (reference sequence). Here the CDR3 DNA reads TGTGCCAGCAGCTATGGACAGGGTCACGATGAGCAGTTCTTC. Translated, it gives CASSYGQGHDEQFF. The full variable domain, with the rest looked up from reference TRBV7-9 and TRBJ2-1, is DTGVSQNPRHKITKRGQNVTFRCDPISEHNRLYWYRQTLGQGPEFLTYFQNEAQLEKSRLLSDRFSAERPKGSFSTLEIQRTEQGDSAMYLCASSYGQGHDEQFFGPGTRLTVL.

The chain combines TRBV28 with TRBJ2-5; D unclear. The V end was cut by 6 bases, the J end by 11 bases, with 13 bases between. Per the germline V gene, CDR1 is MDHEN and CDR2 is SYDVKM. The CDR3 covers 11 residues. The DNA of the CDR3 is TGTGCCAGCAGGGCCAGAAGAACACAGTACTTC. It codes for CASRARRTQYF.

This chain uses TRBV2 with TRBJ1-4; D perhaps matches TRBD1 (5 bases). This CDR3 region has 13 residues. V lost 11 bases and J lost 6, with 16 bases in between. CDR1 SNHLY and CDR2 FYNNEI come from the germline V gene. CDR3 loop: CACRGQTHEKLFF. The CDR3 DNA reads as TGTGCCTGCCGGGGCCAGACTCATGAAAAACTGTTTTTT.

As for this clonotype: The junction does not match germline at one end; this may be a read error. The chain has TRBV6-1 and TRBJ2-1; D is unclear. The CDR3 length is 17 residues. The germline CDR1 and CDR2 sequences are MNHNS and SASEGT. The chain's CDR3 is CASSEHPPSSSYNEQFF. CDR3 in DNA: TGCGCCAGCAGTGAACATCCCCCTTCGAGCTCCTACAATGAGCAGTTCTTC.